The following is a TCR beta chain sequence with its context. No antigen is known for it. Then a second PCR, running roughly 7 to 11 cycles, was carried out with a sample-barcoded 5' primer and a J-beta primer mix. One entry per CDR3 protein, called by TCRdb with MiXCR from the 5' RACE reads. The sample contains hundreds of thousands of distinct CDR3 sequences, 58% of which appear only once. CDR1 and CDR2 (germline): DFQATT, SNEGSKA (reference sequence). The V and J ends lost 3 bases and 4 bases respectively, with 15 bases between them. This CDR3 has 14 residues. This record belongs to a study of blood T cells in healthy people across ages. The study, taken as a whole, reports: Whereas aged donors had fewer naive CD4+ cells, long-lived donors had more of them and higher diversity.

This TCR was recovered from a man between 60 and 70 years old in good health. Sequencing was carried out using blood. This chain links TRBV20-1 with TRBJ1-2; possibly TRBD1 for D (5 bases). CDR3 sequence (DNA): TGCAGTGCTAGTAGCGGGACCGGGGCCTATGGCTACACCTTC. Its protein product is CSASSGTGAYGYTF.